The source of this T cell receptor (beta chain) is a study of T cells in Graves' hyperthyroidism and ophthalmopathy. Study outcomes and limitations: Most clonotypes expanded in thyroid above 0.001 were likewise present in blood. Ophthalmopathy got predicted by the model a median about 6.5 months before its onset.

The CDR3 extends over 14 amino acids. The germline V gene encodes CDR1 DFQATT and CDR2 SNEGSKA (reference sequence). V was shortened by 7 bases and J by 3 bases, with 18 bases between the two germline ends. The CDR3 regions of TCR beta were amplified from RNA transcripts. RT-PCR in the first round (using the HTBI primer set) targeted the TCR CDR3. TCRdb called the multiplex PCR reads again in MiXCR, with one record for every CDR3 protein. This repertoire shows 500,000 to 800,000 distinct CDR3 sequences, 45% found once; its top ten account for approximately 7.2%. There are a few counts of this clonotype. The antigen is not known.

Sequenced input: peripheral blood or thyroid tissue (not recorded which). The receptor was derived from an adult man with Graves' disease, either hyperthyroidism or ophthalmopathy (not recorded which). The rearrangement uses TRBV20-1 and TRBJ1-1; D call uncertain. The CDR3 loop is CSGMELTGDTEAFF. CDR3 bases: TGCAGTGGAATGGAACTTACCGGGGACACTGAAGCTTTCTTT.